The next 10 T cell receptor beta chains were all read from a single sample in a study of blood T cells in healthy people across ages. A second 7 to 11 cycle PCR used barcoded and J-beta primers. TCRdb used MiXCR to reprocess the 5' RACE reads, holding one entry per CDR3 protein. The sample includes fewer than 900,000 distinct CDR3 sequences, 43% seen only once; the top ten take under 25%. Sequencing used blood. The receptors come from a woman in her sixties or seventies in good health.

V is TRBV7-2 and J is TRBJ2-3, with a tentative D call TRBD2 (6 bases). The V gene lost 5 bases and the J gene lost 6 bases, with 18 bases spanning the gap. Germline-derived CDR1 and CDR2 are SGHTA and FQGNSA. The length of the CDR3 is 15 residues. The CDR3 loop is CASSPWGEVWDTQYF. CDR3 sequence (DNA): TGTGCCAGCAGCCCGTGGGGGGAGGTCTGGGATACGCAGTATTTT.

This clonotype was seen more than once but under ten times. V usage is TRBV3-1 and J usage is TRBJ2-1; tentatively, D is TRBD2 (5 bases). The V and J ends lost 4 bases and 5 bases respectively, with 15 bases between them. CDR3 length: 15 amino acids. The germline gives CDR1 LGHDT, CDR2 YNNKEL (reference sequence). For the CDR3, the DNA is TGTGCCAGCAGCCCTGATGCGGAGGACGACAATGAGCAGTTCTTC. Amino acids: CASSPDAEDDNEQFF.

Details on this clonotype: A clone one base away is much larger, so this may be a read error. V gene TRBV10-3 combines with J gene TRBJ2-1, with TRBD1 as a possible D gene (5 bases). V dropped 0 bases and J dropped 2 bases, with 11 bases sitting between them. The germline V gene encodes CDR1 ENHRY and CDR2 SYGVKD. This CDR3 comprises 16 residues. The CDR3 loop reads CAISESKVQAYNEQFF. DNA of the CDR3: TGTGCCATCAGTGAGTCGAAGGTACAGGCCTACAATGAGCAGTTCTTC.

This clonotype was observed a handful of times. The chain couples TRBV6-5 to TRBJ2-5, with 8 bases identical to TRBD2. The CDR3 totals 14 residues. From germline, CDR1 is MNHEY and CDR2 SVGAGI. With 8 bases clipped from V and 0 bases from J, the junction kept 5 bases outside the gene matches. The CDR3 here is CASGAGGDQETQYF. In DNA, the CDR3 is TGTGCCAGCGGGGCGGGGGGAGACCAAGAGACCCAGTACTTC.

The chain joins TRBV3-1 to TRBJ2-7; the D is unclear. Trimming left V 3 bases short and J 5 bases short, with 11 bases between. This CDR3 is built from 13 residues. Germline CDR1 reads LGHDT; CDR2 reads YNNKEL (reference sequence). CDR3 sequence: CASSHRAFNEQYF. The CDR3 DNA reads as TGTGCCAGCAGCCATCGGGCTTTTAACGAGCAGTACTTC.

The chain recombines TRBV6-1 with TRBJ2-5; a possible D gene is TRBD2 (7 bases). V was pared by 7 bases and J by 11 bases, with 17 bases between. The CDR3 covers 12 residues. The germline CDR1 and CDR2 sequences are MNHNS and SASEGT. CDR3 bases: TGTGCCAGCACCGGGGGGCGAGGTGAGCAGTACTTC. It yields the protein CASTGGRGEQYF.

The gene calls are TRBV9 and TRBJ2-5; the match to TRBD2 covers 10 bases. The V gene end was trimmed by 1 base and the J gene end by 5 bases; junction bases not matched to a gene: 11. The CDR3 spans 17 residues. Germline assignment: CDR1 SGDLS and CDR2 YYNGEE. The CDR3 sequence: CASSVTPLAGEGETQYF. The CDR3 DNA reads as TGTGCCAGCAGCGTAACCCCCCTAGCGGGAGAAGGGGAGACCCAGTACTTC.

V and J are TRBV28 and TRBJ2-7; 8 bases fit TRBD1. After removal of 3 bases from V and 3 bases from J, the junction contained 7 bases not matched to a gene. Per germline, CDR1 MDHEN and CDR2 SYDVKM. The CDR3 covers 15 residues. CDR3 DNA sequence: TGTGCCAGCAGTTTTAACCGACAGGGGAACTACGAGCAGTACTTC. This codes for CASSFNRQGNYEQYF.

As regards this clonotype: The germline gene is not matched at one end of the junction; a read error may be the cause. The chain recombines TRBV10-3 with TRBJ2-7; 10 positions match TRBD1. The DNA end lines up better with TRBJ2-5; the J call may be wrong. The germline V gene encodes CDR1 ENHRY and CDR2 SYGVKD. The CDR3 consists of 16 residues. As DNA, the CDR3 is TGTGCCATCGGTGAGTCTGTGACAGGGGGCGCGGGGACCCAGTACTTC. This translates into CAIGESVTGGAGTQYF.

Comments on this clonotype: This sequence may be a read error, since a much larger clone differs from it by one base. The chain links TRBV10-3 to TRBJ2-5, with D perhaps TRBD2 (5 bases). V shed 10 bases and J shed 3 bases, with 15 bases lying between them. The CDR3 is 13 amino acids. Germline lookup yields CDR1 ENHRY and CDR2 SYGVKD. The DNA of the CDR3 is TGTGCCAGCGCCCGGACTGGGGAAGAGACCCAGTACTTC. It yields the protein CASARTGEETQYF.